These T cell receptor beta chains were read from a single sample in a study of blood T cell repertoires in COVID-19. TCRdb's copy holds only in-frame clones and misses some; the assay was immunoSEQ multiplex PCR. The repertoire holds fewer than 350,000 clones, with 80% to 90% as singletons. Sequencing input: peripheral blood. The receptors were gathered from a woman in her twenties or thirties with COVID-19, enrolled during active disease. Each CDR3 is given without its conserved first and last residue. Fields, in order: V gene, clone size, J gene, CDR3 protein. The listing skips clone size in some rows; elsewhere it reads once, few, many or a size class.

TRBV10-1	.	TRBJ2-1	ASSERGGLTEQF
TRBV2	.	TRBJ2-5	ASSDRGETQY
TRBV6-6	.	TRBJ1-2	ASSYDRVGGYT
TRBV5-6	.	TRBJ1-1	ASSLAWGQGHPAGFGAF
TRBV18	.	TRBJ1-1	ASSVRGGGPTEAF
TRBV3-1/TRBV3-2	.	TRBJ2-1	ASSQDGGTGKINEQF
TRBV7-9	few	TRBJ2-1	ASSSDSEQF
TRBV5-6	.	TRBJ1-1	ASSYRALNTEAF
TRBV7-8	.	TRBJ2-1	ASSLEVAGGSNEQF
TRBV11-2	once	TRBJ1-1	ASSLGQWSEAF
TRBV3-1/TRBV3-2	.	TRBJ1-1	ASSQDRTGEAF
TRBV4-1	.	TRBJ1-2	ASSQVSGAYGYT
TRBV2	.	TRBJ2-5	AGQLASLETQY
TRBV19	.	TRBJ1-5	ASSKQGNQPQH
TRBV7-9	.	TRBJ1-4	ASSYSGTVNEKLF
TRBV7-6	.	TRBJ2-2	ASSKQVAGEPRGELF
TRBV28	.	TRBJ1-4	ASRYSTGTTNEKLF
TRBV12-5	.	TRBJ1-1	ASGLTGDRTEAF
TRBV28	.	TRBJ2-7	ASSPPMQTYEQY
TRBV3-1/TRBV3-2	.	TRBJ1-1	ASSQGGLNTEAF
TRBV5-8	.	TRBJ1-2	ASSLGVRGADYGYT
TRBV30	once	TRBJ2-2	AWGQGTGELF
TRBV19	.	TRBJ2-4	ASSAQETLAKNIQY
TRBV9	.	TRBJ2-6	ASSVRTPDGSGASVLT
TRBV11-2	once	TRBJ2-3	ASGQGWVSTDTQY
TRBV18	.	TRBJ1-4	ASSRAGPGDEKLF
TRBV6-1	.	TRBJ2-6	ASSEASGSGANVLT
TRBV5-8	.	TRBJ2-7	ASSLVGDTSYEQY
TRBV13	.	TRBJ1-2	ASSLLANYGYT
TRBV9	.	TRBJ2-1	ASSVSGGYNEQF
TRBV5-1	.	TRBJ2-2	ASSLTGGTGDTGELF
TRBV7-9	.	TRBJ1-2	ASSPTGIRWYT
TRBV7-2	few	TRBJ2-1	ASSSAGYNEQF
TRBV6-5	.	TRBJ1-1	ASSYSGRGSHTEAF
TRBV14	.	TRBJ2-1	ASSQWLGSYNEQF
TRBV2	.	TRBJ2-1	ASSDRWTLNEQF
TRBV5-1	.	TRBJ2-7	ASSLGRGGGSDEQY
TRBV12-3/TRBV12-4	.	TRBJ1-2	ASSFRGYGYT
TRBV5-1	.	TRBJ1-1	ASSRGWNTEAF
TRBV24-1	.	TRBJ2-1	ATSDRRRGGWYNEQF
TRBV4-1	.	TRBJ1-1	ASSQLAPNTEAF
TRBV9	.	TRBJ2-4	ASSVGPGKNIQY
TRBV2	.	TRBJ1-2	ATGTDTDYGYT
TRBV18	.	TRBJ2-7	ASSPVLAEYEQY
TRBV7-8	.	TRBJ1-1	ASSLGGVTEAF
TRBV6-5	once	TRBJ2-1	ASSYIGASNEQF
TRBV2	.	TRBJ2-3	ASIHDPSTSGGWRSDTQY
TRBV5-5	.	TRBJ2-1	ASLFPGSDEQF
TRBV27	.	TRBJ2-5	ASSPGQGGETQY
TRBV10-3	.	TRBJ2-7	ATRTSGGSYEQY
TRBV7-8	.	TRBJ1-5	ASSLIGIQPQH
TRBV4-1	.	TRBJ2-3	ASSQERYSPGLEGADTQY
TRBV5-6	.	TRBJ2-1	ASSLLLQGYNEQF
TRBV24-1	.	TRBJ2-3	ATSDSQGSTDTQY
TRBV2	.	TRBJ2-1	ASSGQEPYNEQF
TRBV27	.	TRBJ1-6	ASSLSPRQVSSISPLH
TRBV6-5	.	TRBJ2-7	ASSSGTSDYEQY